This is a list of T cell receptor beta chains from one sample in a study of T cells in Graves' hyperthyroidism and ophthalmopathy. TCRdb reprocessed the multiplex PCR reads via MiXCR and lists one record per CDR3 protein. The table has 300,000 to 450,000 distinct CDR3 sequences, around 25% seen once. Sequenced: blood. Receptors were obtained from a man aged 50 to 59 with Graves' hyperthyroidism. Each CDR3 is given with its conserved first and last residue. D genes are given only for firm matches. For some rows the clone size is stated as once, few or many, or as a class when expanded; others skip it.

clone_size: .; v_call: TRBV20-1; j_call: TRBJ1-4; d_call: .; cdr3_nt: TGCAGTGCTAGAGATGTTCGACTCCAAGAAAAACTGTTTTTT; cdr3_aa: CSARDVRLQEKLFF
clone_size: few; v_call: TRBV7-9; j_call: TRBJ2-5; d_call: .; cdr3_nt: TGTGCCAGCAGCCCCAACCCCCCGGCCCAGTACTTC; cdr3_aa: CASSPNPPAQYF
clone_size: .; v_call: TRBV6-5; j_call: TRBJ1-2; d_call: TRBD1; cdr3_nt: TGTGCCTGCAGTTCCCTTAACGGACAGGGGACCTATGGCTACACCTTC; cdr3_aa: CACSSLNGQGTYGYTF
clone_size: .; v_call: TRBV29-1; j_call: TRBJ1-2; d_call: .; cdr3_nt: TGCAGCGTTGAGACCCCAGGGAACTATGGCTACACCTTC; cdr3_aa: CSVETPGNYGYTF
clone_size: .; v_call: TRBV2; j_call: TRBJ2-1; d_call: TRBD2; cdr3_nt: TGTGCCAGCAGACCGGGACTAGCGAGCAGTGAGCAGTTCTTC; cdr3_aa: CASRPGLASSEQFF
clone_size: .; v_call: TRBV7-3; j_call: TRBJ2-5; d_call: .; cdr3_nt: TGTGCCAGCAGCCCTCAGTTGGGGGGCCAAGAGACCCAGTACTTC; cdr3_aa: CASSPQLGGQETQYF
clone_size: few; v_call: TRBV6-5; j_call: TRBJ2-7; d_call: .; cdr3_nt: TGTGCCAGCAGTTACTCGAGACAGGAGCAGTACTTC; cdr3_aa: CASSYSRQEQYF
clone_size: .; v_call: TRBV19; j_call: TRBJ1-5; d_call: .; cdr3_nt: TGTGCCAGTACCTTCCTCACGGATAGCAATCAGCCCCAGCATTTT; cdr3_aa: CASTFLTDSNQPQHF
clone_size: .; v_call: TRBV19; j_call: TRBJ1-1; d_call: .; cdr3_nt: TGTGCCAGTAGTATCTCACTTTTGAACACTGAAGCTTTCTTT; cdr3_aa: CASSISLLNTEAFF
clone_size: many; v_call: TRBV28; j_call: TRBJ2-7; d_call: .; cdr3_nt: TGTGCCAGCAGTTTACACGGGAGCTCCTACGAGCAGTACTTC; cdr3_aa: CASSLHGSSYEQYF
clone_size: .; v_call: TRBV7-9; j_call: TRBJ1-2; d_call: .; cdr3_nt: TGTGCCAGCAGCGACGGGACAAGCGTCAACTATGGCTACACCTTC; cdr3_aa: CASSDGTSVNYGYTF
clone_size: .; v_call: TRBV4-1; j_call: TRBJ1-1; d_call: .; cdr3_nt: TGCGCCAGCAGCCAACAGGGAGGGAACACTGAAGCTTTCTTT; cdr3_aa: CASSQQGGNTEAFF
clone_size: many; v_call: TRBV3-1; j_call: TRBJ2-1; d_call: TRBD2; cdr3_nt: TGTGCCAGCAGCCAAGGTCGGACTAGTCGGAATGAGCAGTTCTTC; cdr3_aa: CASSQGRTSRNEQFF
clone_size: .; v_call: TRBV5-1; j_call: TRBJ2-7; d_call: TRBD2; cdr3_nt: TGCGCCAGCAGCGTGAGCGGGAGTCAGTACGAGCAGTACTTC; cdr3_aa: CASSVSGSQYEQYF
clone_size: many; v_call: TRBV28; j_call: TRBJ1-1; d_call: .; cdr3_nt: TGTGCCAGCACCCGCCGATCGGGGGACACTGAAGCTTTCTTT; cdr3_aa: CASTRRSGDTEAFF
clone_size: few; v_call: TRBV5-1; j_call: TRBJ2-2; d_call: .; cdr3_nt: TGCGCCAGCAGCTTGAGCCACCCCGGGGAGCTGTTTTTT; cdr3_aa: CASSLSHPGELFF
clone_size: many; v_call: TRBV3-1; j_call: TRBJ1-2; d_call: .; cdr3_nt: TGTGCCAGCAGCCAAGAAGGCGGTAACTATGGCTACACCTTC; cdr3_aa: CASSQEGGNYGYTF
clone_size: .; v_call: TRBV18; j_call: TRBJ1-5; d_call: .; cdr3_nt: TGTGCCAGCTCACTCTTAAGGGGGGATGACCAGCCCCAGCATTTT; cdr3_aa: CASSLLRGDDQPQHF
clone_size: many; v_call: TRBV30; j_call: TRBJ1-1; d_call: .; cdr3_nt: TGTGCCTGGAGTGTCTGGGGGGCTGACACTGAAGCTTTCTTT; cdr3_aa: CAWSVWGADTEAFF
clone_size: few; v_call: TRBV4-2; j_call: TRBJ2-1; d_call: .; cdr3_nt: TGTGCCAGCAGCCCTCAAACTGGGGAAAGAAGGGACACGGCGTACAATGAGCAGTTCTTC; cdr3_aa: CASSPQTGERRDTAYNEQFF
clone_size: .; v_call: TRBV6-1; j_call: TRBJ1-5; d_call: .; cdr3_nt: TGTGCCAGCAGTGAATGGGGTCAGCCCCAGCATTTT; cdr3_aa: CASSEWGQPQHF
clone_size: many; v_call: TRBV3-1; j_call: TRBJ2-7; d_call: .; cdr3_nt: TGTGCCAGCAGCCGGACAGCCTCCTACGAGCAGTACTTC; cdr3_aa: CASSRTASYEQYF
clone_size: .; v_call: TRBV15; j_call: TRBJ2-5; d_call: .; cdr3_nt: TGTGCCACCAGCAGAGAACCCCCTTCGTGGGGCCAAGAGACCCAGTACTTC; cdr3_aa: CATSREPPSWGQETQYF
clone_size: many; v_call: TRBV7-3; j_call: TRBJ2-1; d_call: TRBD1; cdr3_nt: TGTGCCAGCAGCTTAGCGACTATCAGGGGGCATGAGCAGTTCTTC; cdr3_aa: CASSLATIRGHEQFF
clone_size: many; v_call: TRBV12-3/TRBV12-4; j_call: TRBJ2-1; d_call: .; cdr3_nt: TGTGCCAGCAGTTTACCCGGCGGTTTGAGGAATGAGCAGTTCTTC; cdr3_aa: CASSLPGGLRNEQFF
clone_size: .; v_call: TRBV9; j_call: TRBJ2-7; d_call: .; cdr3_nt: TGTGCCAGCATTCGGGTTTACGAGCAGTACTTC; cdr3_aa: CASIRVYEQYF
clone_size: many; v_call: TRBV28; j_call: TRBJ2-3; d_call: TRBD2; cdr3_nt: TGTGCCAGCAGTTTCCGGGGGGCAGATACGCAGTATTTT; cdr3_aa: CASSFRGADTQYF
clone_size: few; v_call: TRBV7-9; j_call: TRBJ2-7; d_call: .; cdr3_nt: TGTGCCGGCAGCACTCCAGCGGCGACCCCGACCTACGAGCAGTACTTC; cdr3_aa: CAGSTPAATPTYEQYF
clone_size: many; v_call: TRBV7-3; j_call: TRBJ2-5; d_call: TRBD2; cdr3_nt: TGTGCCAGCAGCTTAAGGAGCGGGAGAGTAAAGACCCAGTACTTC; cdr3_aa: CASSLRSGRVKTQYF
clone_size: many; v_call: TRBV11-2; j_call: TRBJ2-3; d_call: .; cdr3_nt: TGTGCCAGCAGCTTACAGCGTGATACGCAGTATTTT; cdr3_aa: CASSLQRDTQYF
clone_size: once; v_call: TRBV9; j_call: TRBJ2-1; d_call: .; cdr3_nt: TGTGCCAGCAGCGTAGAAGGGATTGAGCAGTTCTTC; cdr3_aa: CASSVEGIEQFF
clone_size: few; v_call: TRBV7-2; j_call: TRBJ2-7; d_call: .; cdr3_nt: TGTGCCAGCAGCCCAGGGTGGACGACCTACGAGCAGTACTTC; cdr3_aa: CASSPGWTTYEQYF
clone_size: few; v_call: TRBV19; j_call: TRBJ2-3; d_call: TRBD2; cdr3_nt: TGTGCCAGCGGCCCGGGACTAGCGGGAGGCACAGATACGCAGTATTTT; cdr3_aa: CASGPGLAGGTDTQYF
clone_size: few; v_call: TRBV18; j_call: TRBJ2-3; d_call: TRBD1; cdr3_nt: TGTGCCAGCTCACCTTCGGACAGGGTACCAGATACGCAGTATTTT; cdr3_aa: CASSPSDRVPDTQYF
clone_size: .; v_call: TRBV27; j_call: TRBJ2-7; d_call: TRBD2; cdr3_nt: TGTGCCAGCAGTTTCGGGGGAGGGGAGCAGTACTTC; cdr3_aa: CASSFGGGEQYF
clone_size: few; v_call: TRBV6-1; j_call: TRBJ1-5; d_call: .; cdr3_nt: TGTGCCAGCAGTGAATCCCGGGGGGCCGAACAGCCCCAGCATTTT; cdr3_aa: CASSESRGAEQPQHF
clone_size: few; v_call: TRBV20-1; j_call: TRBJ1-2; d_call: .; cdr3_nt: TGCAGTGCGGAAGGGCGAGATTATGGCTACACCTTC; cdr3_aa: CSAEGRDYGYTF
clone_size: .; v_call: TRBV19; j_call: TRBJ1-5; d_call: .; cdr3_nt: TGTGCCAGTAGGATGGACAGCGGCAATCAGCCCCAGCATTTT; cdr3_aa: CASRMDSGNQPQHF
clone_size: once; v_call: TRBV6-5; j_call: TRBJ1-1; d_call: .; cdr3_nt: TGTGCCAGCAGTTACGGGGGAGAGTTGGTCAGGCCGGCCACTGAAGCTTTCTTT; cdr3_aa: CASSYGGELVRPATEAFF
clone_size: .; v_call: TRBV12-3/TRBV12-4; j_call: TRBJ2-7; d_call: .; cdr3_nt: TGTGCCAGCAGTTTTCGCCAGCATTCCGAGCAGTACTTC; cdr3_aa: CASSFRQHSEQYF
clone_size: few; v_call: TRBV6-1; j_call: TRBJ2-1; d_call: .; cdr3_nt: TGTGCCAGCAGTCCCCAGGGTGGACTCTACAATGAGCAGTTCTTC; cdr3_aa: CASSPQGGLYNEQFF
clone_size: few; v_call: TRBV5-1; j_call: TRBJ2-3; d_call: TRBD2; cdr3_nt: TGCGCCAGCAGCTTGGGATCCTCGGCGGGGGGCACAGATACGCAGTATTTT; cdr3_aa: CASSLGSSAGGTDTQYF
clone_size: many; v_call: TRBV6-1; j_call: TRBJ2-7; d_call: TRBD1; cdr3_nt: TGTGCCAGCAGCCACCCGGGACAGGGATACGAGCAGTACTTC; cdr3_aa: CASSHPGQGYEQYF
clone_size: .; v_call: TRBV10-1; j_call: TRBJ2-1; d_call: .; cdr3_nt: TGCGCCAGCAGTGAGTCGGAGGCGGGCTCCTACAATGAGCAGTTCTTC; cdr3_aa: CASSESEAGSYNEQFF